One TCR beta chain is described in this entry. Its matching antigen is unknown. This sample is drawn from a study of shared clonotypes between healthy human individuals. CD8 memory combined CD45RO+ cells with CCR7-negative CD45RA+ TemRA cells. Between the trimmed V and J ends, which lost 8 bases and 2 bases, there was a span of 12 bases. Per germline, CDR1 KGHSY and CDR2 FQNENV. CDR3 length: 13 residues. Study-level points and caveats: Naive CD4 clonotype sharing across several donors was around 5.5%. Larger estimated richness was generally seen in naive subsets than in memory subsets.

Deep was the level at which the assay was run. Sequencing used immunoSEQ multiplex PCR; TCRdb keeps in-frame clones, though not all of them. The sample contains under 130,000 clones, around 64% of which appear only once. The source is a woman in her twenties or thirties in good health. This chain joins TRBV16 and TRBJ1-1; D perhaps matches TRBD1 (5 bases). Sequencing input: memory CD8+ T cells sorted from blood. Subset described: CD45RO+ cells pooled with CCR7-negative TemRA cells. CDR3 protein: CASGTSFNTEAFF. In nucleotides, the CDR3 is TGTGCCAGCGGGACCTCCTTTAACACTGAAGCTTTCTTT. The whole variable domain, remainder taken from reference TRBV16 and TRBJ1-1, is GEEVAQTPKHLVRGEGQKAKLYCAPIKGHSYVFWYQQVLKNEFKFLISFQNENVFDETGMPKERFSAKCLPNSPCSLEIQATKLEDSAVYFCASGTSFNTEAFFGQGTRLTVV.